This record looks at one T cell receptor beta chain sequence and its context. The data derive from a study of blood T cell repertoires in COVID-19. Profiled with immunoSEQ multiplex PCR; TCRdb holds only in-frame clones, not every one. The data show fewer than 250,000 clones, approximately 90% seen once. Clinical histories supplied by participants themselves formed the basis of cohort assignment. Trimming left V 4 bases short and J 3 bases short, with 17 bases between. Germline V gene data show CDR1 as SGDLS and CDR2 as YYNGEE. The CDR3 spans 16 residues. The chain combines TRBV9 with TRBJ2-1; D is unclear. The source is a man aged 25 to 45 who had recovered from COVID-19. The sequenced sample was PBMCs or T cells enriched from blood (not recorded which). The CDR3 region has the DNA TGTGCCAGCAGCCCCACGGTTCCGCAGGACTACAATGAGCAGTTCTTC. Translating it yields CASSPTVPQDYNEQFF.